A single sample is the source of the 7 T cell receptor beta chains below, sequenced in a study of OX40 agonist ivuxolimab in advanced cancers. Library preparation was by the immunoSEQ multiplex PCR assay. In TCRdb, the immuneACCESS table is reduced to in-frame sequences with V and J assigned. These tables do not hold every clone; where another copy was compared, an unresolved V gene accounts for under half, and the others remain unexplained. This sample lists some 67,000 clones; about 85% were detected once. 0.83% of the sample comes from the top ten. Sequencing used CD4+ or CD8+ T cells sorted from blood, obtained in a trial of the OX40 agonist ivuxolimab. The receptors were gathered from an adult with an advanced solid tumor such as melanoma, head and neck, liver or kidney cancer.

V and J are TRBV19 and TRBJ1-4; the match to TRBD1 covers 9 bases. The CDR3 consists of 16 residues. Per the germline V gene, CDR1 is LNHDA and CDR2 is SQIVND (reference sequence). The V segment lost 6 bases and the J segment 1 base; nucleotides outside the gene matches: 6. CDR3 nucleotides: TGTGCCAGTAGCCGAACGGACAGGGGAACTAATGAAAAACTGTTTTTT. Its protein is CASSRTDRGTNEKLFF.

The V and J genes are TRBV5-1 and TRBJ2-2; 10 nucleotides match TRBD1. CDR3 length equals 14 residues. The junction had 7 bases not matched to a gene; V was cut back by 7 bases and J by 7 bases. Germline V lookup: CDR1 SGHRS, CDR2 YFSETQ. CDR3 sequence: CASGTGEVGGELFF. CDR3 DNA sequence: TGCGCCAGCGGGACAGGGGAGGTCGGCGGGGAGCTGTTTTTT.

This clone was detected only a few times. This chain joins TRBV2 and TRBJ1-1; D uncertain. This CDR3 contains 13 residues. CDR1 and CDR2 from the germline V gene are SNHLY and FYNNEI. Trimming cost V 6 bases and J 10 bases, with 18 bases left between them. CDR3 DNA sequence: TGTGCCAGCAGCCAAAGTTGGGCCGAGGGAGCTTTCTTT. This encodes CASSQSWAEGAFF.

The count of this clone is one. The CDR3 region has the DNA TGTGCCAGCAGCACTGAGGGACAGGGGGCGAGGGAGCAGTACTTC. Protein product: CASSTEGQGAREQYF. The rearrangement uses TRBV28 and TRBJ2-7; 12 bases are a match to TRBD1. Trimming cost V 6 bases and J 7 bases; bases outside gene matches: 10. The V gene's germline CDR1 is MDHEN and CDR2 SYDVKM. This CDR3 is 15 amino acids long.

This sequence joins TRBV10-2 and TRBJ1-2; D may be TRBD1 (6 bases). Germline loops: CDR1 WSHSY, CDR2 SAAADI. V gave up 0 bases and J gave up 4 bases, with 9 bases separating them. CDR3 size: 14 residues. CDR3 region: CASSESRGGYGYTF. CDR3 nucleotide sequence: TGCGCCAGCAGTGAGTCCAGGGGCGGCTATGGCTACACCTTC.

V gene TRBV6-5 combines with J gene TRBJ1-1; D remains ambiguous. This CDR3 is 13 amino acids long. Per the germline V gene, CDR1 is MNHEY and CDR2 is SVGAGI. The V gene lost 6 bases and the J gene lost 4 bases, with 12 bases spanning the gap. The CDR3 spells CASSLEAGTEAFF. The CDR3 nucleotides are TGTGCCAGCAGCCTAGAGGCTGGCACTGAAGCTTTCTTT.

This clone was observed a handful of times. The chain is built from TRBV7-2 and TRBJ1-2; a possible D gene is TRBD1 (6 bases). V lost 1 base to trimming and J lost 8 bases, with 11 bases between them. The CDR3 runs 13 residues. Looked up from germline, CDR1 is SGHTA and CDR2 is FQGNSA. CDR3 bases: TGTGCCAGCAGCTTAGGGGGGGCGCAGGGCTACACCTTC. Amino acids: CASSLGGAQGYTF.